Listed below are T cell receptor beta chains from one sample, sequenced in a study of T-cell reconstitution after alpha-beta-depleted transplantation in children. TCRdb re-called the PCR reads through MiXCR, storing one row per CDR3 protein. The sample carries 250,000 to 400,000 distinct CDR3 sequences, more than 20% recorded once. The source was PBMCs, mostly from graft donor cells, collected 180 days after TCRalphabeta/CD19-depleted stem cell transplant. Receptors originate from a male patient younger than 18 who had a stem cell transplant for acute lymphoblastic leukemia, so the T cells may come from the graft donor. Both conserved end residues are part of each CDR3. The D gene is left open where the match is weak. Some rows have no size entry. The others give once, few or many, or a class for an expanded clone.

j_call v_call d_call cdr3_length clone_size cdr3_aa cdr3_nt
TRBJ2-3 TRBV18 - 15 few CASSPKQGATDTQYF TGTGCCAGCTCACCGAAACAGGGAGCCACAGATACGCAGTATTTT
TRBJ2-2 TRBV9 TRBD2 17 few CASSLPSAGTNTGELFF TGTGCCAGCAGCCTCCCATCAGCGGGAACGAACACCGGGGAGCTGTTTTTT
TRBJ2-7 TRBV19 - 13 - CASMAGQSYEQYF TGTGCCAGTATGGCGGGACAGAGCTACGAGCAGTACTTC
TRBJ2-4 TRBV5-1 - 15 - CASSSDPSAWNIQYF TGCGCCAGCAGCTCGGACCCTAGCGCTTGGAACATTCAGTACTTC
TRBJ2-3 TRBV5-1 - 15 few CASSLDRPAGDTQYF TGCGCCAGCAGTTTAGACCGACCTGCGGGAGATACGCAGTATTTT
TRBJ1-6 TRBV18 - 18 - CASSPERPVSSYNSPLHF TGTGCCAGCTCACCGGAGCGGCCGGTGAGCTCCTATAATTCACCCCTCCACTTT
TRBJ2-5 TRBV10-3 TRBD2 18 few CAISSGTSGSRDQETQYF TGTGCCATCAGTTCCGGGACTAGCGGGAGTCGGGACCAAGAGACCCAGTACTTC
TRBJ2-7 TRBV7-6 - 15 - CASSLEGGPRYEQYF TGTGCCAGCAGCTTAGAAGGGGGTCCGCGCTACGAGCAGTACTTC
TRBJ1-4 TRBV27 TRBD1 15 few CARKGTGATNEKLFF TGTGCCCGAAAGGGGACAGGAGCAACTAATGAAAAACTGTTTTTT
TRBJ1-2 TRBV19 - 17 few CASSIVKGTREIYGYTF TGTGCCAGTAGTATAGTAAAGGGCACAAGGGAAATCTATGGCTACACCTTC
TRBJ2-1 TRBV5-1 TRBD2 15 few CASSLASGRYNEQFF TGCGCCAGCAGCTTGGCCAGCGGGAGGTACAATGAGCAGTTCTTC
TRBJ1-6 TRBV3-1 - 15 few CASSGRTADNSPLHF TGTGCCAGCAGCGGACGGACAGCTGATAATTCACCCCTCCACTTT
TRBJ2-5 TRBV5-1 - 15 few CASSSMGAGVRVQYF TGCGCCAGCAGTTCGATGGGGGCAGGCGTGAGGGTCCAGTACTTC
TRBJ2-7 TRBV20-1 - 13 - CSARGSGYHEQYF TGCAGTGCTAGGGGGAGCGGTTACCACGAGCAGTACTTC
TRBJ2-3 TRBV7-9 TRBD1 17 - CASSALSGTGDFETQYF TGTGCCAGCAGTGCCCTATCCGGGACAGGGGACTTCGAGACGCAGTATTTT
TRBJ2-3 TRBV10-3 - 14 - CAISEWTRTDTQYF TGTGCCATCAGTGAGTGGACTCGTACAGATACGCAGTATTTT
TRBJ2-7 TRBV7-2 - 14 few CASSYERGPYEQYF TGTGCCAGCAGCTATGAAAGAGGTCCCTACGAGCAGTACTTC
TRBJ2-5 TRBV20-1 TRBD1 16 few CSARGRMTGGIQTQYF TGCAGTGCTAGAGGCCGGATGACAGGGGGCATTCAGACCCAGTACTTC
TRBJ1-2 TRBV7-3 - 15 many CASSSQTGFNYGYTF TGTGCCAGCAGCTCTCAGACAGGTTTTAACTATGGCTACACCTTC
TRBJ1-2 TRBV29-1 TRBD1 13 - CSVEGQGVSGYTF TGCAGCGTTGAGGGACAGGGGGTGTCGGGCTACACCTTC
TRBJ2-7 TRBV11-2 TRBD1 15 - CASSFRTGGIYEQYF TGTGCCAGCAGCTTCCGGACAGGGGGGATCTACGAGCAGTACTTC
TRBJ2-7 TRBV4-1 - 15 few CASSPFGGNSYEQYF TGCGCCAGCAGCCCCTTTGGAGGAAACTCATACGAGCAGTACTTC
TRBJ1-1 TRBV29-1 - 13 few CSSLQGTYTEAFF TGCAGCTCTCTACAGGGTACCTACACTGAAGCTTTCTTT
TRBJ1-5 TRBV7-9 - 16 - CASSLGAGGPNQPPHF TGTGCCAGCAGCTTAGGGGCGGGAGGTCCCAATCAGCCCCCGCATTTT
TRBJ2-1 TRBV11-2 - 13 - CASRGKGIGEQFF TGTGCCAGCAGAGGAAAGGGGATTGGTGAGCAGTTCTTC
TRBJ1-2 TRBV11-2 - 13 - CASSLSRNYGYTF TGTGCCAGCAGCTTAAGTAGGAACTATGGCTACACCTTC
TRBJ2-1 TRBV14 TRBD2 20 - CASSPHGTSGSLVSYNEQFF TGTGCCAGCAGCCCTCACGGGACTAGCGGCAGTCTGGTCTCCTACAATGAGCAGTTCTTC
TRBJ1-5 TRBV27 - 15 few CASSRTKDSNQPQHF TGTGCCAGCAGCCGGACAAAAGATAGCAATCAGCCCCAGCATTTT
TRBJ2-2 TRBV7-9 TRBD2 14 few CARGLAEGTGELFF TGTGCCAGGGGACTAGCGGAAGGGACCGGGGAGCTGTTTTTT
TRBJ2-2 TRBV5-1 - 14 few CASRGREITGELFF TGCGCCAGCAGGGGACGAGAAATTACCGGGGAGCTGTTTTTT
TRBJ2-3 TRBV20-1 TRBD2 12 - CSASSGRDTQYF TGCAGTGCTAGTAGCGGGAGAGATACGCAGTATTTT
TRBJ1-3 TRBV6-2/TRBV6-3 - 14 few CASSYWQKGNTIYF TGTGCCAGCAGTTATTGGCAGAAAGGAAACACCATATATTTT
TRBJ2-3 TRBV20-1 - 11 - CSARGVDTQYF TGCAGTGCCCGAGGGGTAGATACGCAGTATTTT
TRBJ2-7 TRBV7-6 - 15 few CASTPSYIFPYEQYF TGTGCCAGCACCCCCTCGTACATTTTTCCCTACGAGCAGTACTTC
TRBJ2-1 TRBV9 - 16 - CASSLLGGAWRNEQFF TGTGCCAGCAGCCTACTAGGGGGTGCTTGGCGCAATGAGCAGTTCTTC
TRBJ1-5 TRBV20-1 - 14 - CSAGGRTVNQPQHF TGCAGTGCTGGAGGTCGTACGGTCAATCAGCCCCAGCATTTT
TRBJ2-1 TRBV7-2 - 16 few CASSFAAGLGPNEQFF TGTGCCAGCAGCTTCGCGGCGGGATTAGGGCCAAATGAGCAGTTCTTC
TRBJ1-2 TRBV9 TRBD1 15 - CASSVVRGPLYGDTF TGTGCCAGCAGCGTTGTCAGGGGGCCACTCTATGGCGACACCTTC
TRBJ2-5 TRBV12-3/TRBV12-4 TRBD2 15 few CASSRAGALSETQYF TGTGCCAGTTCTCGAGCGGGGGCGCTTTCGGAGACCCAGTACTTC
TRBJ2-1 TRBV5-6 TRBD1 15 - CASSSRRTGRNEQFF TGTGCCAGCAGCTCCCGACGGACAGGGCGGAATGAGCAGTTCTTC